This TCR beta chain was recorded in a study of blood T cell repertoires in COVID-19. Study details: Whether acute or convalescent, the COVID-19 samples came from the United States, Italy and Spain.

The CDR3 consists of 14 residues. Germline assignment: CDR1 KGHDR and CDR2 SFDVKD. The V and J ends lost 5 bases and 2 bases respectively, with 9 bases between them. This table comes from immunoSEQ multiplex PCR, and its TCRdb copy is limited to in-frame clones, with some not included. This table holds 59,000 or so clones, under 95% found once. The receptor was isolated from a human donor in a cohort sampled during active COVID-19. The chain links TRBV24-1 to TRBJ2-1; D gene unclear. The material sequenced was peripheral blood. CDR3 loop: CATSATATYNEQFF. CDR3 sequence (DNA): TGTGCCACCAGTGCTACTGCCACCTACAATGAGCAGTTCTTC.